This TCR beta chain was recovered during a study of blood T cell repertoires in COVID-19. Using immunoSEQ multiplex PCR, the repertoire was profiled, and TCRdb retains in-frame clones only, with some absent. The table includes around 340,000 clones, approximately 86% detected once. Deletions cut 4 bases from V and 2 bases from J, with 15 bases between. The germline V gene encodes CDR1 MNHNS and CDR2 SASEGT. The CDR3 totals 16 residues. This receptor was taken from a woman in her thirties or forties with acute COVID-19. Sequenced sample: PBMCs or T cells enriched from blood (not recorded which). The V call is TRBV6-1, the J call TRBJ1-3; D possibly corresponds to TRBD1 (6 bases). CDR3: CASSALSGGPGNTIYF. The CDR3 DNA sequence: TGTGCCAGCAGTGCCCTCAGCGGGGGGCCTGGAAACACCATATATTTT.